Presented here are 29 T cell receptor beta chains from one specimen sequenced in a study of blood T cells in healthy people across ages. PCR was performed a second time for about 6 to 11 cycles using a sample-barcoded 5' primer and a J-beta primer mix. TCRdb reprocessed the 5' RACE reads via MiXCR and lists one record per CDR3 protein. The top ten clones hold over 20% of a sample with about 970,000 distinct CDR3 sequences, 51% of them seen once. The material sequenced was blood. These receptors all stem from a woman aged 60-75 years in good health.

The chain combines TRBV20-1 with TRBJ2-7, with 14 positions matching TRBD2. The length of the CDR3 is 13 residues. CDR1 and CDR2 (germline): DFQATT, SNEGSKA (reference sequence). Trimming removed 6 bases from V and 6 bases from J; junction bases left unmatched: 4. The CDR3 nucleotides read TGCAGTGCCCCGGGACTAGCGGGAGTCGAGCAGTACTTC. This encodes CSAPGLAGVEQYF.

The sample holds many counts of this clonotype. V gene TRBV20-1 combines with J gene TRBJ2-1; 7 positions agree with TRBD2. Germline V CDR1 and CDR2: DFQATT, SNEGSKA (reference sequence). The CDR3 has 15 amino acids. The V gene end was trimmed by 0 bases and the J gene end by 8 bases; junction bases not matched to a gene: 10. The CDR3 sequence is CSARDPWTSRYEQFF. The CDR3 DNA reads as TGCAGTGCTAGAGATCCCTGGACTAGTCGCTATGAGCAGTTCTTC.

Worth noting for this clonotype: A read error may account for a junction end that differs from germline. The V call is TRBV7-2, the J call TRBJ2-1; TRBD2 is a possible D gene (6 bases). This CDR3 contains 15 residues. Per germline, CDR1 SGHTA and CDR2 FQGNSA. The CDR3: CVSSLARDIDNEQFF. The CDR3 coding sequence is TGTGTCAGCAGCTTAGCGCGGGATATCGACAATGAGCAGTTCTTC.

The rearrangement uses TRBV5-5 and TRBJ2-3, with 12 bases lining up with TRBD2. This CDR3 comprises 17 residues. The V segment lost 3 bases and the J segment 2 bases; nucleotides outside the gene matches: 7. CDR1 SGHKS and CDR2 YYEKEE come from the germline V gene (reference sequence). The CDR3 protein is CASSWRTSGAFTDTQYF. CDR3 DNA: TGTGCCAGCAGCTGGAGGACTAGCGGGGCCTTCACAGATACGCAGTATTTT.

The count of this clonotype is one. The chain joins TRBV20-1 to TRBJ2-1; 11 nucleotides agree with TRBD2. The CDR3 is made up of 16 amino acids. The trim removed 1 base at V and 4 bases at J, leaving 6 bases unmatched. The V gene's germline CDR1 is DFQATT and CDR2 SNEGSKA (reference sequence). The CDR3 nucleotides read TGCAGTGCTAGAGCGGCTACTAGCGGGAGATACAATGAGCAGTTCTTC. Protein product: CSARAATSGRYNEQFF.

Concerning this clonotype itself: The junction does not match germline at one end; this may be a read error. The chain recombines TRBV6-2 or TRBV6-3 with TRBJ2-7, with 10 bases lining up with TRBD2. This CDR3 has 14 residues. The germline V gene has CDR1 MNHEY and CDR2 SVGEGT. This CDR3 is CASSYLAGGYEQYF. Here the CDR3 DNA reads TGTGCCAGCAGCTACTTAGCGGGAGGCTACGAGCAGTACTTC.

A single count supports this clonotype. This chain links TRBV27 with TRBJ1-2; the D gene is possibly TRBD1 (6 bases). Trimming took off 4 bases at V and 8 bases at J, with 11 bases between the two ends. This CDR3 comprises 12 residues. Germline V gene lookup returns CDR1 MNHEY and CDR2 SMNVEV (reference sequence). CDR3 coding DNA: TGTGCCAGCAGTTCCCAGGGGAACGGCTACACCTTC. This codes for CASSSQGNGYTF.

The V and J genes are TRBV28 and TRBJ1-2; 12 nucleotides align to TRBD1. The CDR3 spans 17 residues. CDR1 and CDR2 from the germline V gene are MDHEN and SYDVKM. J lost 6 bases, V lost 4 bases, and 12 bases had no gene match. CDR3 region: CASSSGGTGGAFNGYTF. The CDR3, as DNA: TGTGCCAGCAGTTCTGGAGGGACAGGGGGCGCATTCAATGGCTACACCTTC.

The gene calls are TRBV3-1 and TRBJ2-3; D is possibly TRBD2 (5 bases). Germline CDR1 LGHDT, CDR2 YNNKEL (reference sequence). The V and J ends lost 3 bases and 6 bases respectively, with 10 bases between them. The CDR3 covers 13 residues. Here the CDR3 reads CASSHQAADTQYF. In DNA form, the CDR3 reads TGTGCCAGCAGCCACCAAGCGGCGGATACGCAGTATTTT.

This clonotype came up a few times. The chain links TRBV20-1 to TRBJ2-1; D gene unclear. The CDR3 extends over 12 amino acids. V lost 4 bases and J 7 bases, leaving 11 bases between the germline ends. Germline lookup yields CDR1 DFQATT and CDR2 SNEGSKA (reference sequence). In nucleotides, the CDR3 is TGCAGTGCTACAATTATAGAAAATGAGCAGTTCTTC. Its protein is CSATIIENEQFF.

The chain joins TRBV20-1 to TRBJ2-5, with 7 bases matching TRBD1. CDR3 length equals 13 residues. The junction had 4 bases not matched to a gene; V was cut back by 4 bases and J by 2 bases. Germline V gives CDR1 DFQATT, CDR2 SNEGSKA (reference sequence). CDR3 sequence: CSATRQGQETQYF. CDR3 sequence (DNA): TGCAGTGCTACCCGACAGGGTCAAGAGACCCAGTACTTC.

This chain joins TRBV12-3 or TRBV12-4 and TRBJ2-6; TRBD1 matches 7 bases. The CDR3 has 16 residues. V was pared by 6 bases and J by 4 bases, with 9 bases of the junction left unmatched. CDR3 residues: CASRPPTGVGANVLTF. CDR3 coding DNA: TGTGCCAGCAGACCTCCTACAGGGGTCGGGGCCAACGTCCTGACTTTC.

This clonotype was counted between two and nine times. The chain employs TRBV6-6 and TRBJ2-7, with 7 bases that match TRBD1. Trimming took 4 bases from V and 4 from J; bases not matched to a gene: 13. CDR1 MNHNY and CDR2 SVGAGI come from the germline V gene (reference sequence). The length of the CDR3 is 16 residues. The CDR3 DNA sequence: TGTGCCAGCAGTTCCCATATGACAGGGCGGTCGTACGAGCAGTACTTC. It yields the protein CASSSHMTGRSYEQYF.

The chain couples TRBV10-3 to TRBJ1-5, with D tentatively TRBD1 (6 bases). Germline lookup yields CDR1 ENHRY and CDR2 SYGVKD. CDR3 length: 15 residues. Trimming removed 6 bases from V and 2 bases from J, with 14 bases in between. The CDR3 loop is CAISPGVMGNQPQHF. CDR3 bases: TGTGCCATCAGCCCAGGGGTGATGGGCAATCAGCCCCAGCATTTT.

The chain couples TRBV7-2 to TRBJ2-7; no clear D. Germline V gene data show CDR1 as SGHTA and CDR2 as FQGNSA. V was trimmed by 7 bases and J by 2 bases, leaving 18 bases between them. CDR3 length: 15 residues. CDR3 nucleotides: TGTGCCAGCAAATCCCGGCCCCTCGAAACCTACGAGCAGTACTTC. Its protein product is CASKSRPLETYEQYF.

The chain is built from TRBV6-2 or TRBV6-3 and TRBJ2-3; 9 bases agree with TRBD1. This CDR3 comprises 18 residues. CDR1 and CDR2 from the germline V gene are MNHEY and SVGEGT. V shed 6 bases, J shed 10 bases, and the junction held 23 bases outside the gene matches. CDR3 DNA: TGTGCCAGCAGAAAGGAGTCCGGGACAGGGACCTATACTAAGCCGCAGTATTTT. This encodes CASRKESGTGTYTKPQYF.

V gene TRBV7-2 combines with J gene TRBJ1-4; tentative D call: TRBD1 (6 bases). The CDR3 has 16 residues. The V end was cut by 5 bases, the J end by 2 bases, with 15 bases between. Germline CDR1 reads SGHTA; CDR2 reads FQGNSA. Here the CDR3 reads CASSREPRGTNEKLFF. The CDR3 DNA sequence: TGTGCCAGCAGCCGCGAGCCCAGGGGTACTAATGAAAAACTGTTTTTT.

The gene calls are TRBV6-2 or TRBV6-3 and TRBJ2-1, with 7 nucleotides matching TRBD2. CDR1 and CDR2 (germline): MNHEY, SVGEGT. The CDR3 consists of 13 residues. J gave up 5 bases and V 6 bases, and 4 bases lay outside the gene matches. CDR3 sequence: CASSREANNEQFF. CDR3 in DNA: TGTGCCAGCAGCCGGGAGGCGAACAATGAGCAGTTCTTC.

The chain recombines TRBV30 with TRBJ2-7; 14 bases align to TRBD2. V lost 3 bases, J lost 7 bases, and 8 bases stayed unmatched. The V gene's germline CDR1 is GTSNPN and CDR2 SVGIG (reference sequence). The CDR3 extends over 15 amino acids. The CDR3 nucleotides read TGTGCCTGGAGCAGGGGACTAGCGGGAGATGGTGAGCAGTACTTC. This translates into CAWSRGLAGDGEQYF.

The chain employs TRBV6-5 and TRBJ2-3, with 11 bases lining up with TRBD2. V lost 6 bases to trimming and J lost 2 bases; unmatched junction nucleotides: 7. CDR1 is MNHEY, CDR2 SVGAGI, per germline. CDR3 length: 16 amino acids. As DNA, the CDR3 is TGTGCCAGCAGAACCGGGACTAGCGGATTCACAGATACGCAGTATTTT. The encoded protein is CASRTGTSGFTDTQYF.

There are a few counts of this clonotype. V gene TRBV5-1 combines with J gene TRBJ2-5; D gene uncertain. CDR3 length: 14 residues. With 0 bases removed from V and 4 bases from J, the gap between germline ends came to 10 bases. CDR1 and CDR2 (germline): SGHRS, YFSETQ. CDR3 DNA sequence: TGCGCCAGCAGCTTGGCGACTGCCGGAGAGACCCAGTACTTC. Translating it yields CASSLATAGETQYF.

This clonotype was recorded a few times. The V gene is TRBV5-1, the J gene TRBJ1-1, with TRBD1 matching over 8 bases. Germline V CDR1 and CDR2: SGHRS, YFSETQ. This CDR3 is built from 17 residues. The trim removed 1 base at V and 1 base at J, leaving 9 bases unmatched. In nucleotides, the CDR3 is TGCGCCAGCAGCTTGAAGCGGGACAGGTTTGAGAACACTGAAGCTTTCTTT. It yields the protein CASSLKRDRFENTEAFF.

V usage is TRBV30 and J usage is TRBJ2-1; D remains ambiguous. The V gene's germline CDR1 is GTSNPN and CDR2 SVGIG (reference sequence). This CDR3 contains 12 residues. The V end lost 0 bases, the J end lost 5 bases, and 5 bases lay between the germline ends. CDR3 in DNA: TGTGCCTGGAGTGTACATGACAATGAGCAGTTCTTC. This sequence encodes CAWSVHDNEQFF.

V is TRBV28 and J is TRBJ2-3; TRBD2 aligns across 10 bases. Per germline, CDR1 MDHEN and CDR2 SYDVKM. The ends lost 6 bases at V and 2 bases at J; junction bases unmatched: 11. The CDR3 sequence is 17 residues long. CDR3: CASSPYPTSGYTDTQYF. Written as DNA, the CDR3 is TGTGCCAGCAGCCCTTACCCGACTAGCGGGTACACAGATACGCAGTATTTT.

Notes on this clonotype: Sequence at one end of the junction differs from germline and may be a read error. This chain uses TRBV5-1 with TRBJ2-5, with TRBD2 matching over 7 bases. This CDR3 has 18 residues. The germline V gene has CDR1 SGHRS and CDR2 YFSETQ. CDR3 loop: CASSLFSTLAGALETLYF. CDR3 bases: TGCGCCAGCAGCTTGTTCAGTACTCTGGCGGGAGCTTTAGAGACCCTGTACTTC.

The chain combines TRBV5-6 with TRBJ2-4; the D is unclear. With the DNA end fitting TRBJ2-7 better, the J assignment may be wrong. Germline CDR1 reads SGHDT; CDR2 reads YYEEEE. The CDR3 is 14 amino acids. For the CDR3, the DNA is TGTGCCAGCAGCACCGGATGGGGAAACTACGAGCAGTACTTC. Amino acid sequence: CASSTGWGNYEQYF.

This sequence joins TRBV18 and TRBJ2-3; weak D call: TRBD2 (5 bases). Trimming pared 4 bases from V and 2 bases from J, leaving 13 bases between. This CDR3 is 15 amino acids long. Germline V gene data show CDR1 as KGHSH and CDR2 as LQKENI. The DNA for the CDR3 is TGTGCCAGCTCACGGATGGGAGCGGACACAGATACGCAGTATTTT. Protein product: CASSRMGADTDTQYF.

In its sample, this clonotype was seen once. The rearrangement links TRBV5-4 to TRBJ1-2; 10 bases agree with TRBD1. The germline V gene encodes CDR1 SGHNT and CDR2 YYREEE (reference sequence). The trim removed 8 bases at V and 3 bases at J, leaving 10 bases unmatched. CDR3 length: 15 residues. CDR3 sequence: CASRQGALEDYGYTF. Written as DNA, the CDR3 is TGTGCCAGTCGACAGGGGGCTTTAGAGGACTATGGCTACACCTTC. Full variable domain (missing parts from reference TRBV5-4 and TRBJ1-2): ETGVTQSPTHLIKTRGQQVTLRCSSQSGHNTVSWYQQALGQGPQFIFQYYREEENGRGNFPPRFSGLQFPNYSSELNVNALELDDSALYLCASRQGALEDYGYTFGSGTRLTVV.

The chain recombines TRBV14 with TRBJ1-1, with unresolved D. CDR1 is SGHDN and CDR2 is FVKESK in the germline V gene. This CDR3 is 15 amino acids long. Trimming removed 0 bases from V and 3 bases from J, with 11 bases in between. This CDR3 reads CASSQDSSIYTEAFF. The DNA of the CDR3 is TGTGCCAGCAGCCAAGATAGCAGTATTTACACTGAAGCTTTCTTT.